The entry below gives a single T cell receptor beta chain sequence along with its context. This record belongs to a study of control samples from healthy donors and cancer patients. Profiling relied on immunoSEQ multiplex PCR, and the TCRdb table lists in-frame clones only, not all of them. This sample carries approximately 37,000 clones, roughly 92% of them seen once, and the ten largest clones take roughly 3.5%. V lost 0 bases and J lost 8; bases outside the gene matches: 6. This CDR3 comprises 16 residues. Germline V gene data show CDR1 as LGHNA and CDR2 as YNFKEQ. This clonotype was obtained from a woman between 45 and 65 years old in good health. This sequence joins TRBV4-2 and TRBJ1-4; TRBD1 aligns across 10 bases. Sample: blood. The CDR3, as DNA: TGTGCCAGCAGCCAAGATCTTGGGACAGGGGAAGAAAAACTGTTTTTT. Protein sequence: CASSQDLGTGEEKLFF.